The 28 T cell receptor beta chains given below trace back to one sample, sequenced in a study of blood T cell repertoires in COVID-19 (dated by TCRdb to the early 2020s). The receptor library was made with the immunoSEQ multiplex PCR assay. TCRdb limited this immuneACCESS table to in-frame rearrangements with V and J called. A share of clones is missing; checked studies link under half to unresolved V genes, and the rest is unexplained. The sample data list fewer than 85,000 clones, and about four fifths of these were observed just once. In total, the top ten clones hold roughly a fifth of the sample. Material for sequencing was peripheral blood. These receptors all stem from a woman at least 80 years old with active or convalescent COVID-19.

V and J are TRBV11-3 and TRBJ1-1, with D unclear. Between the trimmed V and J ends, which lost 0 bases and 1 base, there was a span of 15 bases. The germline V gene has CDR1 SGHNT and CDR2 YENEEA. The CDR3 consists of 17 residues. The CDR3 DNA follows: TGTGCCAGCAGCTTAGAGCCACTGGGAGGTACGAACACTGAAGCTTTCTTT. This sequence encodes CASSLEPLGGTNTEAFF. Full variable domain (remainder filled in from reference TRBV11-3 and TRBJ1-1): EAGVVQSPRYKIIEKKQPVAFWCNPISGHNTLYWYLQNLGQGPELLIRYENEEAVDDSQLPKDRFSAERLKGVDSTLKIQPAELGDSAVYLCASSLEPLGGTNTEAFFGQGTRLTVV.

This clone has just a few counts. The genes are TRBV6-5 and TRBJ1-1; D is ambiguous. Germline loops: CDR1 MNHEY, CDR2 SVGAGI. V lost 6 bases and J lost 4, with 15 bases in between. The CDR3 runs to 14 residues. This CDR3 reads CASSLAPGGTEAFF. CDR3 DNA sequence: TGTGCCAGCAGCCTGGCCCCGGGAGGCACTGAAGCTTTCTTT.

The sample holds one count of this clone. V is TRBV12-5 and J is TRBJ1-2; TRBD1 matches at 10 bases. Per the germline V gene, CDR1 is LGHNT and CDR2 is FRNRAP. The CDR3 is 15 amino acids. The junction had 11 bases not matched to a gene; V was cut back by 6 bases and J by 7 bases. The CDR3 sequence is CASGKNDRGLGGYTF. In DNA, the CDR3 is TGTGCTAGTGGGAAAAATGACAGGGGGCTCGGTGGCTACACCTTC.

The chain couples TRBV4-3 to TRBJ1-5; 8 bases agree with TRBD1. V was clipped by 3 bases and J by 0 bases; unmatched bases: 13. Germline CDR1 reads LGHNA; CDR2 reads YSLEER. This CDR3 has 19 amino acids. In DNA form, the CDR3 reads TGCGCCAGCAGCCAGAGTCGTAGACAGGGGAGACATAGCAATCAGCCCCAGCATTTT. Residues: CASSQSRRQGRHSNQPQHF.

This clone appeared once. This chain uses TRBV11-2 with TRBJ1-6; 10 nucleotides agree with TRBD1. The germline CDR1 and CDR2 sequences are SGHAT and FQNNGV. CDR3 length: 18 amino acids. V was pared by 1 base and J by 9 bases, with 12 bases of the junction left unmatched. The CDR3 spells CASSLGGTGVSGGSPLHF. Here the CDR3 DNA reads TGTGCCAGCAGCTTAGGTGGGACAGGGGTTTCAGGTGGTTCACCCCTCCACTTT.

This clone was counted a single time. The CDR3 region has the DNA TGTGCCAGCAGCCGGATAATACAGGGGGTGTTGGATACGCAGTATTTT. Its translation is CASSRIIQGVLDTQYF. The chain has TRBV5-6 and TRBJ2-3, with TRBD1 matching 8 bases. This CDR3 has 16 amino acids. The V gene's germline CDR1 is SGHDT and CDR2 YYEEEE. V lost 4 bases to trimming and J lost 6 bases; unmatched junction nucleotides: 13.

V is TRBV30 and J is TRBJ1-1; D is perhaps TRBD1 (5 bases). Germline V lookup: CDR1 GTSNPN, CDR2 SVGIG (reference sequence). Trimming took 0 bases from V and 3 from J, leaving 8 bases between them. This CDR3 region has 13 residues. CDR3 sequence: CAWSVRRDTEAFF. The CDR3 DNA reads TGTGCCTGGAGTGTACGCAGGGACACTGAAGCTTTCTTT.

Notes on this clone: The same CDR3 is also encoded by other DNA sequences in this sample. The chain is built from TRBV2 and TRBJ2-1; TRBD2 matches 8 bases. The germline CDR1 and CDR2 sequences are SNHLY and FYNNEI. Trimming took 4 bases from V and 6 from J; bases not matched to a gene: 8. This CDR3 spans 15 amino acids. The CDR3: CASSVGLAGGNEQFF. The CDR3 bases are TGTGCCAGCAGTGTGGGACTGGCGGGGGGCAATGAGCAGTTCTTC.

The V and J genes are TRBV2 and TRBJ2-3, with 14 bases aligning to TRBD2. Germline CDR1 SNHLY, CDR2 FYNNEI. The CDR3 is 20 amino acids. V lost 7 bases and J lost 3; bases outside the gene matches: 18. CDR3 DNA: TGTGCCAGCACCAAGCCCCCCCGACTAGCGGGGGGGCCGGGAACAGATACGCAGTATTTT. This gives the protein CASTKPPRLAGGPGTDTQYF.

The chain combines TRBV6-5 with TRBJ2-1, with 8 nucleotides matching TRBD1. The length of the CDR3 is 16 residues. Trimming took 4 bases from V and 6 from J; bases not matched to a gene: 11. From germline, CDR1 is MNHEY and CDR2 SVGAGI. The CDR3 protein is CASSSLRTGFGNEQFF. CDR3 DNA sequence: TGTGCCAGCAGTTCCTTGCGGACAGGGTTTGGCAATGAGCAGTTCTTC.

This sequence joins TRBV24-1 and TRBJ2-2; no clear D. There are 15 residues in the CDR3. Germline V gives CDR1 KGHDR, CDR2 SFDVKD. With 7 bases removed from V and 1 base from J, the gap between germline ends came to 12 bases. CDR3 in amino acids: CATSLDGRNTGELFF. The CDR3 nucleotides read TGTGCCACCAGCCTAGATGGTCGGAACACCGGGGAGCTGTTTTTT.

The chain carries TRBV7-9 and TRBJ1-2; D unclear. The CDR3 is made up of 12 amino acids. The germline V gene has CDR1 SEHNR and CDR2 FQNEAQ (reference sequence). V was cut by 1 base and J by 8 bases, with 8 bases left in between. This chain's CDR3 is CASSLVNSGYTF. The CDR3 DNA reads as TGTGCCAGCAGCTTAGTTAATTCGGGCTACACCTTC.

J is TRBJ1-2 and V is TRBV29-1, with D tentatively TRBD1 (5 bases). Trimming took 6 bases from V and 1 from J, leaving 12 bases between them. The germline CDR1 and CDR2 sequences are SQVTM and ANQGSEA. This CDR3 contains 13 residues. CDR3 sequence: CSVVQTVNYGYTF. In DNA form, the CDR3 reads TGCAGCGTCGTCCAGACAGTTAACTATGGCTACACCTTC. Filled out from reference TRBV29-1 and TRBJ1-2, the complete variable domain reads SAVISQKPSRDICQRGTSLTIQCQVDSQVTMMFWYRQQPGQSLTLIATANQGSEATYESGFVIDKFPISRPNLTFSTLTVSNMSPEDSSIYLCSVVQTVNYGYTFGSGTRLTVV.

The chain recombines TRBV27 with TRBJ2-3; TRBD1 aligns across 7 bases. V shed 0 bases, J shed 5 bases, and the junction held 5 bases outside the gene matches. Looked up from germline, CDR1 is MNHEY and CDR2 is SMNVEV (reference sequence). This CDR3 region has 15 residues. CDR3 loop: CASSLSYRGGDTQYF. The CDR3 DNA follows: TGTGCCAGCAGTTTATCTTACAGGGGTGGAGATACGCAGTATTTT.

This clone was detected once. The chain uses TRBV5-4 and TRBJ1-1; D gene unclear. The CDR3 runs 15 residues. Trimming removed 0 bases at V and 6 bases at J, with 15 bases between. Germline V lookup: CDR1 SGHNT, CDR2 YYREEE (reference sequence). CDR3: CASSLEMQPGAEAFF. In DNA form, the CDR3 reads TGTGCCAGCAGCTTGGAGATGCAACCCGGAGCTGAAGCTTTCTTT.

V and J are TRBV21-1 and TRBJ2-5; the D call of TRBD1 is as the table states it, not checked on the DNA. TRBV21-1 counts as a pseudogene. CDR3 length: 16 residues. CDR3 DNA: TGTGCCAGCAGCTTCACCGAGGGGGATAAACGAGAGACCCAGTACTTC. It is translated as CASSFTEGDKRETQYF.

V gene TRBV5-6 combines with J gene TRBJ1-5; the match to TRBD1 covers 10 bases. CDR3 length: 17 residues. Trimming at V came to 4 bases and at J to 2 bases, leaving 9 bases not matched to a gene. Germline V gives CDR1 SGHDT, CDR2 YYEEEE. CDR3 residues: CASSAGTGDVGNQPQHF. The CDR3 nucleotides are TGTGCCAGCAGCGCCGGGACAGGGGATGTGGGCAATCAGCCCCAGCATTTT.

The chain joins TRBV6-5 to TRBJ2-1, with a weak D call TRBD1 (5 bases). This CDR3 contains 15 residues. Germline values: CDR1 MNHEY, CDR2 SVGAGI. V was shortened by 4 bases and J by 5 bases, with 15 bases between the two germline ends. CDR3 coding DNA: TGTGCCAGCAGTTTCCAGGGCGGCCTTGACAATGAGCAGTTCTTC. Amino acid sequence: CASSFQGGLDNEQFF.

The chain uses TRBV9 and TRBJ1-6; D possibly corresponds to TRBD1 (6 bases). The germline V gene encodes CDR1 SGDLS and CDR2 YYNGEE. V dropped 3 bases and J dropped 12 bases, with 19 bases sitting between them. The CDR3 spans 15 residues. In nucleotides, the CDR3 is TGTGCCAGCAGCGCCGATCCGACAGGCGCTGGACCCCTCCACTTT. Translating gives CASSADPTGAGPLHF. The variable domain in full, with the rest retrieved from reference TRBV9 and TRBJ1-6, is DSGVTQTPKHLITATGQRVTLRCSPRSGDLSVYWYQQSLDQGLQFLIQYYNGEERAKGNILERFSAQQFPDLHSELNLSSLELGDSALYFCASSADPTGAGPLHFGNGTRLTVT.

This clone was recorded once. The chain has TRBV2 and TRBJ1-1; tentative D call: TRBD1 (5 bases). The germline V gene has CDR1 SNHLY and CDR2 FYNNEI. Trimming cost V 4 bases and J 10 bases, with 13 bases left between them. The CDR3 sequence is 12 residues long. The CDR3, as DNA: TGTGCCAGCAGTGTGGGGCAGGGTAGAGCTTTCTTT. Translation gives CASSVGQGRAFF. Based on the CDR3 plus reference TRBV2 and TRBJ1-1, the full variable domain is EPEVTQTPSHQVTQMGQEVILRCVPISNHLYFYWYRQILGQKVEFLVSFYNNEISEKSEIFDDQFSVERPDGSNFTLKIRSTKLEDSAMYFCASSVGQGRAFFGQGTRLTVV.

The V gene is TRBV24-1, the J gene TRBJ1-1; unclear D gene. The germline CDR1 and CDR2 sequences are KGHDR and SFDVKD. With 3 bases removed from V and 7 bases from J, the gap between germline ends came to 8 bases. This CDR3 contains 12 residues. This chain's CDR3 is CATSDGHGEAFF. The CDR3 region has the DNA TGTGCCACCAGTGATGGGCACGGTGAAGCTTTCTTT.

The chain combines TRBV12-5 with TRBJ1-3; 10 bases map to TRBD1. The CDR3 loop spans 16 amino acids. The germline CDR1 and CDR2 sequences are LGHNT and FRNRAP. J lost 6 bases, V lost 1 base, and 6 bases had no gene match. The CDR3 region has the DNA TGTGCTAGTGGTTTGGGGGACAGGGGTAGGGCAAACACCATATATTTT. Translating gives CASGLGDRGRANTIYF. Variable domain in full (rest from reference TRBV12-5 and TRBJ1-3): DARVTQTPRHKVTEMGQEVTMRCQPILGHNTVFWYRQTMMQGLELLAYFRNRAPLDDSGMPKDRFSAEMPDATLATLKIQPSEPRDSAVYFCASGLGDRGRANTIYFGEGSWLTVV.

The count of this clone is one. The J gene is TRBJ1-2, the V gene TRBV5-6; 12 positions match TRBD1. Unmatched junction bases numbered 9, after V lost 5 bases and J lost 7 bases. Looked up from germline, CDR1 is SGHDT and CDR2 is YYEEEE. The CDR3 is 15 amino acids. CDR3 amino acids: CASSNRDRGLLGYTF. CDR3 bases: TGTGCCAGCAGTAACCGGGACAGGGGGCTTCTTGGCTACACCTTC. Looking up the rest from reference TRBV5-6 and TRBJ1-2 gives the full variable domain: DAGVTQSPTHLIKTRGQQVTLRCSPKSGHDTVSWYQQALGQGPQFIFQYYEEEERQRGNFPDRFSGHQFPNYSSELNVNALLLGDSALYLCASSNRDRGLLGYTFGSGTRLTVV.

The rearrangement uses TRBV6-6 and TRBJ2-1, with 10 bases matching TRBD2. Germline CDR1 reads MNHNY; CDR2 reads SVGAGI (reference sequence). The CDR3 length is 15 residues. The V segment lost 7 bases and the J segment 2 bases; nucleotides outside the gene matches: 5. The CDR3 sequence is CASTPGTSAYNEQFF. CDR3 sequence (DNA): TGTGCCAGCACTCCCGGGACTAGCGCCTACAATGAGCAGTTCTTC.

This chain joins TRBV7-2 and TRBJ2-7; D unresolved. Germline V lookup: CDR1 SGHTA, CDR2 FQGNSA. The germline V and J ends were trimmed by 1 base and 4 bases, with 8 bases remaining between them. This CDR3 comprises 13 residues. The CDR3, as DNA: TGTGCCAGCAGCTTAGGCAGGTGGTACGAGCAGTACTTC. It translates to CASSLGRWYEQYF.

The sample holds one count of this clone. An end of the junction does not agree with germline; a read error may underlie this. The gene calls are TRBV11-2 and TRBJ2-5; 10 bases map to TRBD1. CDR3 size: 15 residues. The V gene's germline CDR1 is SGHAT and CDR2 FQNNGV. DNA of the CDR3: TGTGCCAGCAGCCTAGACAGGGGGCGTTGGGAGACCCAGTACTTC. Protein: CASSLDRGRWETQYF.

The chain couples TRBV9 to TRBJ1-3; D remains ambiguous. Trimming removed 3 bases at V and 0 bases at J, with 13 bases between. In germline, CDR1 is SGDLS, CDR2 YYNGEE. The CDR3 is 16 amino acids. CDR3 sequence: CASSALDSHSGNTIYF. The CDR3 DNA reads TGTGCCAGCAGCGCCCTAGACTCCCACTCTGGAAACACCATATATTTT.

To note about this clone: Other DNA variants within this sample encode the same CDR3. The chain employs TRBV6-2 or TRBV6-3 and TRBJ1-2; 7 nucleotides line up with TRBD1. CDR3 length equals 12 residues. From germline, CDR1 is MNHEY and CDR2 SVGEGT. V lost 5 bases, J lost 7 bases, and 4 bases stayed unmatched. CDR3 nucleotides: TGTGCCAGCAGTCGACAGGGTACTGGCTACACCTTC. It translates to CASSRQGTGYTF.